Presented here are 22 T cell receptor beta chains from one specimen sequenced in a study of spatial heterogeneity in lung cancer. Time point denoted: sample taken at primary tumor resection. In each case, whole RNA from tumor, nontumor lung or frozen PBMC was sequenced unsorted. Each CDR3 protein gets one entry after TCRdb re-called the 5' RACE reads with MiXCR. The sample includes 50,000 or so distinct CDR3 sequences, about 7.4% of them seen just once. The sequencing here drew on PBMCs, taken at surgery. The receptors stem from a female donor with early-stage non-small cell lung cancer.

The chain carries TRBV11-2 and TRBJ1-2; D remains ambiguous. The germline V and J ends were trimmed by 1 base and 1 base, with 10 bases remaining between them. CDR3 length: 15 amino acids. Germline values: CDR1 SGHAT, CDR2 FQNNGV. The CDR3 DNA reads TGTGCCAGCAGCTTAGCGGCAGGATTTAACTATGGCTACACCTTC. This translates into CASSLAAGFNYGYTF.

This clonotype was observed many times. The V gene is TRBV20-1, the J gene TRBJ1-2, with 7 bases lining up with TRBD1. Trimming cost V 5 bases and J 6 bases; bases outside gene matches: 12. There are 14 residues in the CDR3. Germline V gives CDR1 DFQATT, CDR2 SNEGSKA (reference sequence). For the CDR3, the DNA is TGCAGTGCTCCGGACAGGAACAAGGGGGATGGCTACACCTTC. Its protein is CSAPDRNKGDGYTF.

This CDR3 is CASSLAPLAGGYNEQFF. The CDR3 bases are TGTGCCAGCAGCTTAGCCCCACTAGCGGGGGGCTACAATGAGCAGTTCTTC. V and J are TRBV7-2 and TRBJ2-1, with 12 bases aligning to TRBD2. From germline, CDR1 is SGHTA and CDR2 FQGNSA. This CDR3 comprises 17 residues. The V and J ends lost 0 bases and 3 bases, in that order; junction bases with no gene match: 3.

This clonotype has a count of ten or more. The V and J genes are TRBV5-1 and TRBJ2-1, with a weak D call TRBD2 (7 bases). Germline CDR1 and CDR2: SGHRS and YFSETQ. The V gene lost 2 bases and the J gene lost 9 bases, with 12 bases spanning the gap. CDR3 length: 13 residues. DNA of the CDR3: TGCGCCAGCAGCTTTGGGGGGGGCGGTGAGCAGTTCTTC. Protein sequence: CASSFGGGGEQFF.

This clonotype was counted ten times or more. V and J are TRBV7-9 and TRBJ2-2, with D perhaps being TRBD1 or TRBD2 (6 bases each). Trimming stripped 5 bases from V and 1 base from J, with 14 bases between. Germline CDR1 and CDR2: SEHNR and FQNEAQ (reference sequence). CDR3 length: 16 amino acids. CDR3 sequence: CASSPYGGKNTGELFF. CDR3 in DNA: TGTGCCAGCAGCCCATACGGGGGCAAGAACACCGGGGAGCTGTTTTTT.

This clonotype was seen many times. The V and J genes are TRBV23-1 and TRBJ2-1, with a tentative D call TRBD1 (5 bases). TRBV23-1 is placed among ORFs of uncertain function. The CDR3 has 13 amino acids. The CDR3 DNA sequence: TGCACAGGCCCGTCCCGCTCCTACAATGAGCAGTTCTTC. As protein: CTGPSRSYNEQFF.

This clonotype was observed a few times. V gene TRBV27 combines with J gene TRBJ2-3; D unclear. CDR3 length equals 14 residues. The V end was cut by 6 bases, the J end by 0 bases, with 10 bases between. The germline V gene has CDR1 MNHEY and CDR2 SMNVEV (reference sequence). CDR3 region: CASRLTYSTDTQYF. The DNA for the CDR3 is TGTGCCAGCAGACTGACATATAGCACAGATACGCAGTATTTT.

This chain connects TRBV9 to TRBJ1-5; tentative D call: TRBD1 (5 bases). This CDR3 comprises 15 residues. The V gene lost 0 bases and the J gene lost 5 bases, with 12 bases spanning the gap. The germline CDR1 and CDR2 sequences are SGDLS and YYNGEE. DNA of the CDR3: TGTGCCAGCAGCGTAGGCTTTGGGGCGGATCAGCCCCAGCATTTT. Protein product: CASSVGFGADQPQHF.

Many counts were recorded for this clonotype. The chain is built from TRBV5-1 and TRBJ2-6; TRBD1 matches at 7 bases. Trimming removed 4 bases from V and 4 bases from J; junction bases left unmatched: 8. Germline V lookup: CDR1 SGHRS, CDR2 YFSETQ. CDR3 length: 16 residues. The CDR3 DNA reads as TGCGCCAGCAGCCTCCGACAGGGTTCGGGGGCCAACGTCCTGACTTTC. This gives the protein CASSLRQGSGANVLTF.

This clonotype appeared many times. The chain combines TRBV12-3 or TRBV12-4 with TRBJ2-7; perhaps TRBD1 as D (6 bases). V lost 3 bases, J lost 0 bases, and 12 bases lay in between. CDR3 length: 15 amino acids. The CDR3 sequence: CASSFFRGSSYEQYF. The CDR3 nucleotides read TGTGCCAGCAGTTTTTTCAGGGGAAGCTCCTACGAGCAGTACTTC.

In this sample, this clonotype is medium-sized. The junction does not match germline at one end; this may be a read error. The chain employs TRBV7-2 and TRBJ2-1, with D possibly matching TRBD2 (5 bases). The CDR3 contains 15 residues. From germline, CDR1 is SGHTA and CDR2 FQGNSA. The DNA for the CDR3 is TGTGCCAGCAGCTTAGCGGGGAGAACAGACAACGAGCAGTTCTTC. This sequence encodes CASSLAGRTDNEQFF.

There are many counts of this clonotype. This chain joins TRBV12-3 or TRBV12-4 and TRBJ1-1; D possibly corresponds to TRBD1 (5 bases). The CDR3 is made up of 16 amino acids. Trimming removed 8 bases from V and 0 bases from J, with 19 bases in between. CDR3 in DNA: TGTGCCAGCGGGGTTAAGGGGACCCCCATGAACACTGAAGCTTTCTTT. As protein: CASGVKGTPMNTEAFF.

This clonotype was found a few times. This chain connects TRBV11-2 to TRBJ1-2; the D is unclear. CDR1 is SGHAT and CDR2 is FQNNGV in the germline V gene. The V end was cut by 5 bases, the J end by 7 bases, with 20 bases between. The CDR3 contains 15 residues. CDR3: CASSLAEGRVAGYTF. The CDR3 coding sequence is TGTGCCAGCAGCCTAGCAGAGGGCCGCGTGGCTGGCTACACCTTC.

This clonotype showed up many times. The gene calls are TRBV7-9 and TRBJ2-6, with D uncertain. Germline V gene sequence: CDR1 SEHNR, CDR2 FQNEAQ (reference sequence). The CDR3 runs 13 residues. Trimming left V 7 bases short and J 0 bases short, with 4 bases between. The CDR3: CASTVSGANVLTF. The DNA for the CDR3 is TGTGCCAGCACCGTCTCTGGGGCCAACGTCCTGACTTTC.

At least ten counts were recorded for this clonotype. This rearrangement joins TRBV3-1 to TRBJ1-2; D not certain. The ends were cut back, 4 bases at V and 6 bases at J, with 15 bases in the middle. The germline gives CDR1 LGHDT, CDR2 YNNKEL (reference sequence). The CDR3 covers 14 residues. CDR3: CASSRETRSDGYTF. CDR3 DNA sequence: TGTGCCAGCAGCCGGGAAACCCGAAGCGATGGCTACACCTTC.

This clonotype was seen many times. DNA of the CDR3: TGTGCCAGCAATTCAGGACAGGCGAGCTCTGGAAACACCATATATTTT. This gives the protein CASNSGQASSGNTIYF. The V call is TRBV2, the J call TRBJ1-3, with TRBD1 matching over 7 bases. V shed 7 bases, J shed 0 bases, and the junction held 9 bases outside the gene matches. The germline CDR1 and CDR2 sequences are SNHLY and FYNNEI. The CDR3 loop spans 16 amino acids.

This clonotype showed up many times. J is TRBJ1-5 and V is TRBV7-2; D not resolved. V was pared by 3 bases and J by 3 bases, with 3 bases between. The CDR3 is 12 amino acids. Germline CDR1 reads SGHTA; CDR2 reads FQGNSA. The CDR3 is CASSFNNQPQHF. In nucleotides, the CDR3 is TGTGCCAGCAGCTTTAACAATCAGCCCCAGCATTTT.

This clonotype was observed a few times. The V call is TRBV5-1, the J call TRBJ2-3; no clear D gene. Germline CDR1 and CDR2: SGHRS and YFSETQ. Trimming pared 7 bases from V and 0 bases from J, leaving 9 bases between. The CDR3 totals 13 residues. As DNA, the CDR3 is TGCGCCAGCGCCGTCGGCAGCACAGATACGCAGTATTTT. Its protein is CASAVGSTDTQYF.

This clonotype came up many times. The chain combines TRBV6-1 with TRBJ2-6; a weak D match, TRBD1 (5 bases). Germline V CDR1 and CDR2: MNHNS, SASEGT. Between the trimmed V and J ends, which lost 6 bases and 0 bases, there was a span of 9 bases. This CDR3 region has 15 residues. The CDR3 protein is CASSETVSGANVLTF. The CDR3 DNA sequence: TGTGCCAGCAGCGAGACAGTCTCTGGGGCCAACGTCCTGACTTTC.

The chain recombines TRBV6-1 with TRBJ2-5; 7 bases are shared with TRBD1. Germline V CDR1 and CDR2: MNHNS, SASEGT. This CDR3 is 14 amino acids long. Trimming removed 3 bases from V and 6 bases from J; junction bases left unmatched: 7. The CDR3 sequence is CASSDNRGWQTQYF. The CDR3 DNA reads TGTGCCAGCAGTGACAACAGGGGCTGGCAGACCCAGTACTTC.

This chain connects TRBV6-2 or TRBV6-3 to TRBJ1-1, with 8 positions matching TRBD1. Trimming took 5 bases from V and 11 from J; bases not matched to a gene: 16. The CDR3 runs to 15 residues. Germline V gene lookup returns CDR1 MNHEY and CDR2 SVGEGT. The chain's CDR3 is CASSTFTGGSVEAFF. In DNA form, the CDR3 reads TGTGCCAGCAGTACCTTCACAGGGGGGTCAGTCGAGGCTTTCTTT.

Many counts were recorded for this clonotype. The chain carries TRBV6-2 or TRBV6-3 and TRBJ2-1; TRBD2 matches at 10 bases. V dropped 6 bases and J dropped 6; count of bases not matched to a gene: 11. The CDR3 consists of 16 residues. Germline values: CDR1 MNHEY, CDR2 SVGEGT. The CDR3 region is CASRPSGAGGGNEQFF. The CDR3 nucleotides are TGTGCCAGCAGACCCTCGGGAGCGGGGGGGGGCAATGAGCAGTTCTTC.